This T cell receptor beta chain emerged from a study of cytomegalovirus exposure and HLA in healthy donors (dated by TCRdb to about 2017). Some background on the complete study: An earlier analysis of 587 of the donors reported 250 to 300 Gb of sequence data and 117 million unique TCR beta sequences from 150 million to 200 million T cells. An early release covering just under 650 HLA-typed donors comprised about 300 gigabases of sequencing data and some 79 million unique TCR sequences. The genetic ancestry cluster associated with self-reported Caucasian donors included around four fifths of the approximately 410 genotyped donors. The study aimed to test whether signatures of past pathogen exposure could be identified by cataloging public T cell receptors. The T cell repertoires of several hundred subjects were profiled by immunosequencing and related to cytomegalovirus serostatus. Besides the first cohort of approximately 670 subjects, a separate validation cohort made up of roughly 130 different subjects was used. To predict cytomegalovirus infection status, the study brought together high-throughput TCR immunosequencing, statistical association of individual TCRs with disease status, and machine learning. In a later analysis, previously published TCR beta repertoires from hundreds of donors were re-analyzed and high-resolution HLA genotyping was added so that TCR occurrence patterns could be studied. The later analysis used no new phenotypic data to find candidate immune exposures, relying instead on TCR beta sequences and their occurrence across donors. An earlier analysis of several hundred of the donors used high-throughput TCR beta sequencing to judge whether each TCR beta V gene segment behaved as functional or pseudogenic. Donor age, sex, ethnicity and CMV serostatus were compiled alongside the repertoire data. A later genetic analysis took genome-wide SNP genotypes for about 55% of the 666 donors and used that subset as a discovery cohort. Every repertoire in the discovery cohort had been generated on one and the same sequencing platform. Class I and class II HLA loci were covered by the typing at four-digit resolution. Typing coverage varied by locus: roughly 620-640 donors for A, B, C, DRB1 and DQB1; roughly 520 for DQA1; more than 600 for DPA1; about 450 for DPB1. Because of strong linkage in the cohort, roughly 5 DR-DQ haplotypes were treated as single units for association and clustering. On average, around 240,000 unique TCR beta nucleotide sequences were sequenced per donor among about 400 genotyped donors of the cohort, with roughly a sixth of those sequences being non-productive.

Inclusive of the bounding cysteine and phenylalanine, the CDR3 is 12 residues long. Only the CDR3 DNA stays, 36 bases, in frame from base 1. The V and J ends are trimmed by 0 bases and 6 bases, leaving 6 bases between them. Per the germline V gene, SGHRS is the CDR1 and YFSETQ is the CDR2. About this clone itself: Which antigen it targets is not known. No base-level quality is on record; no much larger clone is a single base apart.

The library was produced with the immunoSEQ multiplex PCR assay. A mixture of 60 forward primers for TCR Vbeta segments and 13 reverse primers for TCR Jbeta segments was used in the multiplex PCR. The CDR3 region of rearranged TCR beta genes was amplified from genomic DNA with a multiplex PCR assay. On the Illumina HiSeq System, the amplified TCR beta libraries were sequenced as 87-base-pair reads. From the authors' description of their analysis: A later analysis counted tens of millions of unique TCR beta chains across the 550 to 800 repertoires, and some 11 million of these chains were shared by at least two donors. Raw reads were error-corrected and collapsed into unique sequences by a nearest-neighbor algorithm in which closely related sequences were merged to remove PCR and sequencing errors. CDR3 sequences were aligned to IMGT reference sequences to assign V, D and J gene segments. Each retained sequence needed at least a six-nucleotide match to both a V gene segment and a J gene segment. Rearrangements were classified as productive when the CDR3 lacked stop codons and remained in frame with V and J, and all other rearrangements were classified as non-productive. CDR3 was defined according to IMGT convention as the region running from the second conserved V-encoded cysteine to the conserved J-encoded phenylalanine. The earlier analysis of 500 to 650 of the donors excluded any sequence lacking an unambiguous match to a single V gene segment. In an earlier analysis of some 590 of the donors, a V segment was called functional when productive rearrangements were above 56.7%, and segregating when the standard deviation between donors exceeded 5%. A statistical classification framework was developed to diagnose cytomegalovirus status using the catalog of TCR beta chain sequences. In a later analysis, V and J genes were assigned by comparing TCR nucleotide sequences against IMGT/GENE-DB human TR gene sequences. The TCRdist pipeline was used in a later analysis to assign CDR3 sequences and most-parsimonious VDJ recombination scenarios. A later analysis defined each TCR beta chain by its CDR3 amino acid sequence plus V-gene family, and excluded reads lacking a unique V-gene family. As a way to deal with suspected cross-contamination and a sequencing artifact, a later analysis dropped 450 to 700 nucleotide sequences that were highly shared and had low generation probability. In a later analysis, a clonal expansion index was calculated for each public chain from normalized within-repertoire ranks of inferred template counts. In a later analysis, generation probabilities were computed using a VDJ recombination model fitted to out-of-frame rearrangements, and the results were checked against IGoR. In a later analysis, hypergeometric tests were used to score TCR-TCR, TCR-HLA and TCR-CMV co-occurrence, with a repertoire-size bias correction applied to TCR pairs. To estimate false discovery rates, a later analysis permuted the HLA or CMV assignments 20 times. In a later analysis, co-occurring TCRs were grouped using DBSCAN, with TCRdist sequence similarity added in when clustering inside HLA-allele-positive subsets. Co-occurrence clustering excluded repertoires with fewer than 30,000 or more than 120,000 public chains, plus five with anomalous nucleotide sharing. This is the immuneACCESS table as TCRdb keeps it, with only in-frame sequences that have V and J called. A part of the clones is gone; compared with another copy, unresolved V genes explain less than half, and the rest is unexplained. V and J calls and clone size are those listed in that table; D and trimming were worked out from the DNA. This sample comprises 160,000 or so clones, around 79% of them detected only once. Jointly, the top ten make up just over 3% of the sample.

General conclusions and limits of the study: In an earlier analysis of fewer than 750 of the donors, most TCR beta V segments were observed in productive rearrangements about 90% or about 30% of the time, broadly matching IMGT annotations. In a later analysis, most CMV-associated TCR beta chains were found to appear HLA-restricted, with HLA associations seemingly driven largely by CMV exposure. Some 15 rarely observed V segments, including chromosome 9 orphons, were excluded from the earlier analysis of just under 600 of the donors because counts were too low. At a false discovery rate of 0.05, a later analysis linked around 17,000 TCR beta sequences to specific HLA alleles. The sequencing pipeline was judged likely to have produced a cluster of highly shared sequence variants as a technical artifact. Sequencing depth was assumed to be roughly uniform across donors in the presence/absence analyses, though that assumption may not hold. Most TCR sequences were seen in very few donors, while some public TCRs were found in many individuals. Some IMGT-functional V segments, including TRBV6-2 and TRBV6-3, could not be distinguished by the 87-base-pair reads and were therefore excluded. In a later analysis, HLA-associated TCR beta chains showed more clonal expansion and lower generation probabilities than non-associated chains that were equally common. The classifier was reported to diagnose cytomegalovirus status with high specificity and sensitivity in both the original cohort and the validation cohort. In vitro tests confirmed that three of the cytomegalovirus-associated TCR beta chains recognize cytomegalovirus antigens. In this cohort, only TCR beta chains were sequenced, and detectable features were limited by the absence of alpha or paired-chain data. A later genetic analysis associated a missense DCLRE1C variant with V-gene and J-gene trimming of TCR beta chains, and an independent cohort replicated the association. A later analysis found that TCR association rates varied across HLA loci, with DRB1 alleles showing the most associated TCRs and HLA-C alleles the fewest. The authors suggested that the approach could potentially be generalized to other disease states and immunological phenotypes. Strong co-occurrence of HLA alleles, especially DR and DQ, made assigning TCR associations to individual alleles difficult. A further reported finding was that TCR beta sequences accurately predicted the HLA-A and HLA-B alleles for most subjects in the first cohort. In a later analysis, several top co-occurrence clusters were reported to appear linked to parvovirus B19, influenza, CMV and Epstein-Barr virus. The study gave a list of over 150 TCR beta chains associated with cytomegalovirus. Correlated functional status among segregating V segments might be attributable to linkage disequilibrium, but an unknown experimental factor could not be ruled out. According to a later genetic analysis, donors in an Asian-associated ancestry cluster had fewer N-insertions in productive TCRs than the approximately 700-donor mean. CMV serostatus was the only immune exposure information available for the cohort. Because some donors lacked HLA typing at each locus, the association tests relied only on the typed subset.

The cohort comprised around 690 healthy bone marrow donors. At the time of sampling, every cohort member was nominally healthy, though immune exposures that went unrecorded were likely present. The donor was CMV seronegative and was included in the group of a few hundred seronegative cohort members. Every donor gave a peripheral blood sample, and the peripheral blood mononuclear cells from that sample were used for TCR beta sequencing. The Qiagen DNeasy Blood Extraction Kit was used to extract genomic DNA from the blood cell samples. The chain uses TRBV5-1 and TRBJ1-1; the D gene remains uncertain. This clonotype was obtained from a woman in her thirties or forties in good health and CMV-seronegative. Input material: PBMCs. The DNA reads as follows: TGCGCCAGCAGCTTGGACATTTCTGAAGCTTTCTTT. Its product reads: CASSLDISEAFF.